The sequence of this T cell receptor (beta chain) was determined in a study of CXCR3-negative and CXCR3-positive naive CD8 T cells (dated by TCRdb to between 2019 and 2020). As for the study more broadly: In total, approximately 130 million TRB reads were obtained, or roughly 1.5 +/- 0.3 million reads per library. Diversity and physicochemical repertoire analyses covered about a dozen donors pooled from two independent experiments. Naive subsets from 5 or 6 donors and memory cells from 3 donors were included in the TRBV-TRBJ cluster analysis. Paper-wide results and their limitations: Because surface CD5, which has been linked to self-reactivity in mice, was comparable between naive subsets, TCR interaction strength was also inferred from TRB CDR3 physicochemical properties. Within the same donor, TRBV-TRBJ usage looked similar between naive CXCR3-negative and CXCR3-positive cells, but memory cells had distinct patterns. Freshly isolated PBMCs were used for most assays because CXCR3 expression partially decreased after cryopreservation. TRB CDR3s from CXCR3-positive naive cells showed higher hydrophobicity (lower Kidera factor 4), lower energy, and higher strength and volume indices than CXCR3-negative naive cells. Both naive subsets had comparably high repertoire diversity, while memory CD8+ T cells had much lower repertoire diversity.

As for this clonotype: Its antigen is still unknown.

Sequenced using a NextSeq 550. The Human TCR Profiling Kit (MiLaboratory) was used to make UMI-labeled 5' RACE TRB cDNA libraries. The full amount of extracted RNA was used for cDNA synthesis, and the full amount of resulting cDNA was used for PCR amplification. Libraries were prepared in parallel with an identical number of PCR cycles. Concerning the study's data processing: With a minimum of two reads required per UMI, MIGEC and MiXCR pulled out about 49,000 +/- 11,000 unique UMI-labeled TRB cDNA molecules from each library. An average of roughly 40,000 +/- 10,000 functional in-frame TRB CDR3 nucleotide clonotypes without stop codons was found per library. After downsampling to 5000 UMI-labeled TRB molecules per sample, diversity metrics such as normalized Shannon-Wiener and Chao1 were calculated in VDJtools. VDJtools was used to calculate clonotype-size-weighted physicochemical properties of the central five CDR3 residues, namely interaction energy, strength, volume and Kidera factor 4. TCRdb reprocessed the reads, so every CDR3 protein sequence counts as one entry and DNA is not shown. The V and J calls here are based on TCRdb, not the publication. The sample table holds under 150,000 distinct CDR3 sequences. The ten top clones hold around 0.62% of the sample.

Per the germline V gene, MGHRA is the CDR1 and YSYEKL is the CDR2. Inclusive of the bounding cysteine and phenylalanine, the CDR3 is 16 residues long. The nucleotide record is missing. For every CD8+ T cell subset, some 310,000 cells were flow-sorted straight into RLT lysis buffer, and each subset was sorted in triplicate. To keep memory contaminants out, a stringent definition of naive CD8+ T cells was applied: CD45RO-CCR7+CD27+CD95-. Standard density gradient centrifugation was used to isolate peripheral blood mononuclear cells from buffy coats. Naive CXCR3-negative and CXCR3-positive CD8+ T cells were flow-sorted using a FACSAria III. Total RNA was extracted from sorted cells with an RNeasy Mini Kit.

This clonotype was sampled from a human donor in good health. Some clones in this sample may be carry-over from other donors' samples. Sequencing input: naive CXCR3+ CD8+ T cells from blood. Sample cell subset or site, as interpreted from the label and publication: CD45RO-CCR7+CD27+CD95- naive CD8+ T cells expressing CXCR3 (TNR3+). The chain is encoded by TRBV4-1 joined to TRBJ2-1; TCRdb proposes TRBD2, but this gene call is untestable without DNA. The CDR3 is CASSQEGLAGNNEQFF.